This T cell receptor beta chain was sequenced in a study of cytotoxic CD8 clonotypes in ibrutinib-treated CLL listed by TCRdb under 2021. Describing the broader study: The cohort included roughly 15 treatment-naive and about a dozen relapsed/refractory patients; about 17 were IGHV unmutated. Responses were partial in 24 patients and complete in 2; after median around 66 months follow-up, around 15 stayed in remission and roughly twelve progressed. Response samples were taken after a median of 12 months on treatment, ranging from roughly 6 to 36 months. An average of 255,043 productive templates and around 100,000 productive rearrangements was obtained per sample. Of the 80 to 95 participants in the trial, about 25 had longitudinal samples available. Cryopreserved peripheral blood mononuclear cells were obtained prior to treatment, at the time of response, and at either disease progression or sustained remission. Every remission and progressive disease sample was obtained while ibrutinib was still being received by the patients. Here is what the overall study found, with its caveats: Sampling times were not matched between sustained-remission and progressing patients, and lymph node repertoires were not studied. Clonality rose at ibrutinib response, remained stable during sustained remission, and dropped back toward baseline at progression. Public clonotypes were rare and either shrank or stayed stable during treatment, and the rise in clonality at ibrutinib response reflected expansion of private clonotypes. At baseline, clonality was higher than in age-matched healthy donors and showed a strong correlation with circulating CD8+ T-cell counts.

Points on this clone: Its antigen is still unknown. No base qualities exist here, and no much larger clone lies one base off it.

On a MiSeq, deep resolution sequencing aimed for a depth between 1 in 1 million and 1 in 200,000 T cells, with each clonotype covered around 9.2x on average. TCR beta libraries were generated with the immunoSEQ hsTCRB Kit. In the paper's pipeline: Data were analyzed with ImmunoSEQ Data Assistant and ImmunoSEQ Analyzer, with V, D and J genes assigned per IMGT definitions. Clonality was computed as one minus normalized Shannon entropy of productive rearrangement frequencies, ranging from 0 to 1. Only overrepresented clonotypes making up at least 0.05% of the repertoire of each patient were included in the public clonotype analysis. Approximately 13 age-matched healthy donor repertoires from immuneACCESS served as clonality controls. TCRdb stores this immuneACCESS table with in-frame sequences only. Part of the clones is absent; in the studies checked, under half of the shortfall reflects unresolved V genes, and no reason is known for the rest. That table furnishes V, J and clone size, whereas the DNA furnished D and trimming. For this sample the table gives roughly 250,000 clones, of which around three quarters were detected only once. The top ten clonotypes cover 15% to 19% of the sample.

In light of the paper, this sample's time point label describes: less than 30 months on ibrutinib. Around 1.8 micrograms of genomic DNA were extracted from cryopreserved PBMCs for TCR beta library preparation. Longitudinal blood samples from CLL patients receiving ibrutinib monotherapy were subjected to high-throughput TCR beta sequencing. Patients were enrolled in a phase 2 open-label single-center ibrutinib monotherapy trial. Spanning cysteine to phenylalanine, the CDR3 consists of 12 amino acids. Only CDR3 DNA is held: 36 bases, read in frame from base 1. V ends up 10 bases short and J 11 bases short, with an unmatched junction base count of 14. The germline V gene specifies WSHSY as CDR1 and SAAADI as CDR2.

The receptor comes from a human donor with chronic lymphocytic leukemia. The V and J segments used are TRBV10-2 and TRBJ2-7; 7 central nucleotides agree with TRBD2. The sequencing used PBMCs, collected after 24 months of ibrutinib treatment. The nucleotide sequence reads TGCGCCACCGCCCCGGGACTAACAACGGAGTACTTC. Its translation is CATAPGLTTEYF.